What follows describes a single T cell receptor beta chain. The V end lost 1 base, the J end lost 7 bases, and 7 bases lay between the germline ends. Germline V gene sequence: CDR1 MNHEY, CDR2 SVGEGT. The CDR3 is 12 amino acids. Original handling: For nucleated cells, counts were estimated from reference gene primer amplification. The data were produced by immunoSEQ multiplex PCR, yet TCRdb's version contains in-frame clones alone and is incomplete. Clonal size and the V and J genes are those of that table, whereas D and trimming came from the DNA. The sample yields about 81,000 clones, roughly 86% seen once. The sample originates from a study of blood T cell repertoires in COVID-19. Across the study: Sources were T cells, B-cell-depleted T cells, or PBMCs; the material itself was cDNA or gDNA.

V gene TRBV6-2 or TRBV6-3 combines with J gene TRBJ1-2; no reliable D call. The origin of this receptor is a man between 65 and 79 years old with acute or convalescent COVID-19. Sequenced material: peripheral blood. The CDR3: CASSYLGSGYTF. CDR3 in DNA: TGTGCCAGCAGTTACTTGGGCTCTGGCTACACCTTC.